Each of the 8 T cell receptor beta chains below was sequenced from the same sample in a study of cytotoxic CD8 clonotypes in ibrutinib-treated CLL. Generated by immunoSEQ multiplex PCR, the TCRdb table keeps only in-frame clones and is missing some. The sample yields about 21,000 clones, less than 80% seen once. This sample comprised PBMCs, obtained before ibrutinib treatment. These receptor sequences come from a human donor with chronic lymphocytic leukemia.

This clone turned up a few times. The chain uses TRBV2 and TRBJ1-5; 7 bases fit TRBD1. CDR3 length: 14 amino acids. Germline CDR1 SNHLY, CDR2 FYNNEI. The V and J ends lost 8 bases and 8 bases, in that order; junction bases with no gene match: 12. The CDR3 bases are TGTGCCAGCTCGACACAGGGGCGGGCCGAGCCCCAGCATTTT. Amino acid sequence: CASSTQGRAEPQHF.

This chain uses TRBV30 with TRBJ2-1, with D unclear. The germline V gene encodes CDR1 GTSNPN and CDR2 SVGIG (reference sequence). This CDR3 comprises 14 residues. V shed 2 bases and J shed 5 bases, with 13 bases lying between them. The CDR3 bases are TGTGCCTGGAGTTCTGGTATCCCCCACAATGAGCAGTTCTTC. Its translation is CAWSSGIPHNEQFF. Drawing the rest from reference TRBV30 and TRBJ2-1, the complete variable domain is SQTIHQWPATLVQPVGSPLSLECTVEGTSNPNLYWYRQAAGRGLQLLFYSVGIGQISSEVPQNLSASRPQDRQFILSSKKLLLSDSGFYLCAWSSGIPHNEQFFGPGTRLTVL.

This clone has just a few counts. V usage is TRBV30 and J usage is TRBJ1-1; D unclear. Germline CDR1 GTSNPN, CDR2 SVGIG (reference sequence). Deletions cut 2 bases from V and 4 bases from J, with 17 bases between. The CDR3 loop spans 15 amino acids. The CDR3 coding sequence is TGTGCCTGGAGTTGGAGGCAGGATCCGAGCACTGAAGCTTTCTTT. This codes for CAWSWRQDPSTEAFF.

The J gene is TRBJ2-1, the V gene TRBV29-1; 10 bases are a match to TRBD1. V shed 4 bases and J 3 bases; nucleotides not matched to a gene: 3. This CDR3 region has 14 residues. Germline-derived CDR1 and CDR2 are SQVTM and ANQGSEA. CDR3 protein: CSVAGDRGYNEQFF. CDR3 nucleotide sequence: TGCAGCGTTGCCGGGGACAGGGGCTACAATGAGCAGTTCTTC.

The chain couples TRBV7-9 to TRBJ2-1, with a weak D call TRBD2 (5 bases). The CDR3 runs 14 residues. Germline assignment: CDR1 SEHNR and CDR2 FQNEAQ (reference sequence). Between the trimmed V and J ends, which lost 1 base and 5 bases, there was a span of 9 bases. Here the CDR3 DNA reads TGTGCCAGCAGCTTAGATACTAGTGACAATGAGCAGTTCTTC. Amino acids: CASSLDTSDNEQFF.

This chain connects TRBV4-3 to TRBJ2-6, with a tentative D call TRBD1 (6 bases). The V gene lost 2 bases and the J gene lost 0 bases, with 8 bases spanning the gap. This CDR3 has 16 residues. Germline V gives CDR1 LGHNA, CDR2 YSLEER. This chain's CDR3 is CASSQRGGSGANVLTF. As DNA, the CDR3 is TGCGCCAGCAGCCAAAGAGGGGGCTCTGGGGCCAACGTCCTGACTTTC.

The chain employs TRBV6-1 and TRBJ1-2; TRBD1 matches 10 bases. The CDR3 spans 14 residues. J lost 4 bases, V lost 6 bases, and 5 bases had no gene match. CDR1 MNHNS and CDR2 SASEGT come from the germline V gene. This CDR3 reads CASRPGQGSYGYTF. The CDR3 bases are TGTGCCAGCAGGCCGGGACAGGGGTCCTATGGCTACACCTTC.

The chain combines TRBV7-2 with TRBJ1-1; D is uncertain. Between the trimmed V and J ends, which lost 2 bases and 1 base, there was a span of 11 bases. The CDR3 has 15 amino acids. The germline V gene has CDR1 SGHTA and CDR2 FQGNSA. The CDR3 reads CASSLRSTENTEAFF. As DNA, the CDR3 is TGTGCCAGCAGCTTACGTAGTACGGAGAACACTGAAGCTTTCTTT. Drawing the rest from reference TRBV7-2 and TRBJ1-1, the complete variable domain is GAGVSQSPSNKVTEKGKDVELRCDPISGHTALYWYRQSLGQGLEFLIYFQGNSAPDKSGLPSDRFSAERTGGSVSTLTIQRTQQEDSAVYLCASSLRSTENTEAFFGQGTRLTVV.